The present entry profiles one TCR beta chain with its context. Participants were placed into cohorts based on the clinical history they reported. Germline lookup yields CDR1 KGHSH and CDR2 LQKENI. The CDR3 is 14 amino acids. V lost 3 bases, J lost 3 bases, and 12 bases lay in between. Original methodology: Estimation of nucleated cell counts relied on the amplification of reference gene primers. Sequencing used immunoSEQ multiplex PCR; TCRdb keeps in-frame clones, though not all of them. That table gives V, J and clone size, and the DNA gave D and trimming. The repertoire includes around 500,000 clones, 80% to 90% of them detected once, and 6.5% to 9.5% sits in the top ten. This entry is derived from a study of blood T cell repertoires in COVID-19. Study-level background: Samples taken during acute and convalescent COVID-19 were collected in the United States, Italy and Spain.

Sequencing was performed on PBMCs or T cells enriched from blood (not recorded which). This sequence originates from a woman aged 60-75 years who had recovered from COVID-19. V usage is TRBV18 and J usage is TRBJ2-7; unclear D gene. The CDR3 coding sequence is TGTGCCAGCTCACCTGAGGCAGCCATCTACGAGCAGTACTTC. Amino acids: CASSPEAAIYEQYF.